The entry that follows covers one TCR beta chain sequence. Original processing methods: Reference gene primer amplification gave nucleated cell count estimates. Sequencing was performed with immunoSEQ multiplex PCR; in TCRdb, only in-frame clones are kept and a portion is missing. That table is the source of V, J and clone size, and D and trimming were worked out from the DNA. The data hold about 220,000 clones, with 80% to 90% observed a single time. Between the trimmed V and J ends, which lost 0 bases and 1 base, there was a span of 7 bases. This CDR3 comprises 15 residues. Germline V gene data show CDR1 as SGHTA and CDR2 as FQGNSA. The entry originates in a study of blood T cell repertoires in COVID-19. Study-wide context: COVID-19 samples from acute and convalescent phases originated in the United States, Italy and Spain. T cells, B-cell-depleted T cells, or PBMCs provided the cDNA or gDNA that served as material.

The material sequenced was peripheral blood. The rearrangement links TRBV7-2 to TRBJ1-5; D remains ambiguous. The TCR sequence derives from a man between 45 and 60 years old who had recovered from COVID-19. CDR3 loop: CASSLAAISNQPQHF. The CDR3 nucleotides are TGTGCCAGCAGCTTAGCAGCCATAAGCAATCAGCCCCAGCATTTT. Based on the CDR3 plus reference TRBV7-2 and TRBJ1-5, the full variable domain is GAGVSQSPSNKVTEKGKDVELRCDPISGHTALYWYRQSLGQGLEFLIYFQGNSAPDKSGLPSDRFSAERTGGSVSTLTIQRTQQEDSAVYLCASSLAAISNQPQHFGDGTRLSIL.